This T cell receptor beta chain was sequenced during a study of ipilimumab plus nivolumab after autologous stem cell transplantation. At the level of the study: Patients received a median of about five ipilimumab and roughly 8 nivolumab doses. The DLBCL group included primary refractory and relapsed cases.

Overall study findings and caveats: The authors say TCR, Treg and microbiome findings warrant further study.

Comments on this clone: Its antigen is still unknown.

The ends lost 3 bases at V and 9 bases at J; junction bases unmatched: 4. Germline V CDR1 and CDR2: SGDLS, YYNGEE. CDR3 size: 12 residues. Starting 14 to 28 days after autologous transplant, ipilimumab 1 mg/kg was given. Sequencing used immunoSEQ multiplex PCR; TCRdb keeps in-frame clones, though not all of them. The sample has tens of thousands of clones; approximately 86% are singletons. Here the sequenced sample was PBMCs, taken in a trial of ipilimumab plus nivolumab as post-transplant consolidation. The sequence was collected from a male donor with diffuse large B-cell lymphoma. The chain employs TRBV9 and TRBJ2-3; 7 bases align to TRBD2. DNA of the CDR3: TGTGCCAGCAGCGGCGGGGGTACGACGCAGTATTTT. Its translation is CASSGGGTTQYF.